This T cell receptor (beta chain) originates from a study of blood T cells in healthy people across ages. This CDR3 contains 16 residues. The germline V gene has CDR1 SGHTA and CDR2 FQGNSA. J lost 2 bases, V lost 4 bases, and 10 bases had no gene match. Whole-study results and caveats: Fewer expanded clones and more diversity marked long-lived versus aged donors. A roughly linear age-dependent decrease characterized TCR beta diversity per million T cells.

This clonotype appeared many times. The antigen is undetermined. Alongside a J-beta primer mix, a sample-barcoded 5' primer served in a second PCR lasting roughly 6 to 11 cycles. TCRdb re-analysed the 5' RACE reads in MiXCR, keeping a single row per CDR3 protein. The table has hundreds of thousands of distinct CDR3 sequences, 45% to 70% seen once; the top ten hold about 26%. The chain uses TRBV7-2 and TRBJ2-5; 7 nucleotides match TRBD2. This clonotype originated in a man aged 40-49 years in good health. The specimen sequenced was blood. CDR3 sequence (DNA): TGTGCCAGCAGCTCCCCCCGCGGGGGAGAACAAGAGACCCAGTACTTC. Protein: CASSSPRGGEQETQYF.